This T cell receptor beta chain emerged from a study of Graves' ophthalmopathy and Graves' hyperthyroidism. Overall study: Upon initial diagnosis and before any treatment, peripheral blood was collected. General study findings and limits: The model achieved about 67% sensitivity and about 76% specificity for ophthalmopathy progression.

CDR1 and CDR2 (germline): MNHEY, SVGEGT. Trimming removed 7 bases from V and 6 bases from J, with 10 bases in between. The length of the CDR3 is 11 residues. As the template, RNA transcripts were used to amplify TCR beta CDR3 regions. First-round RT-PCR relied on HTBI primers, and a second-round multiplex PCR came next. TCRdb passed the multiplex PCR reads through MiXCR, listing each CDR3 protein once. The data hold approximately 500,000 distinct CDR3 sequences, with approximately 15% observed a single time. In the case of this clonotype: Its matching antigen is unknown.

Exclusion applied to patients with other autoimmune diseases, uncontrolled infections, pregnancy or lactation. Someone took the PBMCs out of roughly 10 ml of fresh peripheral blood. This TCR was recovered from a woman younger than 45 with Graves' ophthalmopathy. This chain links TRBV6-2 or TRBV6-3 with TRBJ2-7; D possibly corresponds to TRBD1 (6 bases). Material for sequencing was blood. The CDR3 DNA is TGTGCCAGCAAGCCAGGGGTCGAGCAGTACTTC. Amino acids: CASKPGVEQYF.